Listed below are T cell receptor beta chains from one sample, sequenced in a study of memory CD8 T cells in hepatitis C reinfection. Assay used: immunoSEQ multiplex PCR; TCRdb lists only in-frame clones, some missing. Among over 45,000 clones, around 92% were seen once, and the ten largest hold roughly 0.99%. Sequenced input: naive CD8+ T cells sorted from blood. All receptors come from a man aged 18 to 30 with hepatitis C virus infection. The CDR3 runs from the conserved cysteine through the conserved F or W. Fields, in order: J gene, D gene, clone size, V gene, CDR3 protein, CDR3 DNA. A D gene is named only where the DNA matches it firmly. Clone size is given for some rows only: seen once, a few or many times, or a class if the clone is expanded.

j_gene: TRBJ1-1; d_gene: -; abundance: -; v_gene: TRBV5-4; CDR3aa: CASSSRGEDTEAFF; CDR3nt: TGTGCCAGCAGCTCCAGGGGAGAAGACACTGAAGCTTTCTTT
j_gene: TRBJ2-7; d_gene: -; abundance: -; v_gene: TRBV4-1; CDR3aa: CASSQDDNPGYEQYF; CDR3nt: TGCGCCAGCAGCCAAGATGACAACCCCGGCTACGAGCAGTACTTC
j_gene: TRBJ2-7; d_gene: -; abundance: -; v_gene: TRBV27; CDR3aa: CASSLGGTYEQYF; CDR3nt: TGTGCCAGCAGTTTAGGAGGAACCTACGAGCAGTACTTC
j_gene: TRBJ1-4; d_gene: TRBD1; abundance: -; v_gene: TRBV2; CDR3aa: CASSGGQTNEKLFF; CDR3nt: TGTGCCAGCAGTGGGGGACAGACGAATGAAAAACTGTTTTTT
j_gene: TRBJ1-5; d_gene: -; abundance: -; v_gene: TRBV19; CDR3aa: CASSIGDRFNQPQHF; CDR3nt: TGTGCCAGTAGTATAGGCGACAGGTTTAATCAGCCCCAGCATTTT
j_gene: TRBJ2-7; d_gene: TRBD1; abundance: once; v_gene: TRBV5-4; CDR3aa: CASSQRDRGHYEQYF; CDR3nt: TGTGCCAGCAGTCAAAGGGACAGGGGTCACTACGAGCAGTACTTC
j_gene: TRBJ1-1; d_gene: -; abundance: -; v_gene: TRBV6-6; CDR3aa: CASSYSRVEAFF; CDR3nt: TGTGCCAGCAGTTACTCCCGGGTTGAAGCTTTCTTT
j_gene: TRBJ2-3; d_gene: -; abundance: few; v_gene: TRBV9; CDR3aa: CASSVGGHHTDTQYF; CDR3nt: TGTGCCAGCAGCGTAGGGGGCCACCACACCGATACGCAGTATTTT
j_gene: TRBJ2-5; d_gene: -; abundance: -; v_gene: TRBV19; CDR3aa: CASSTYRDSKETQYF; CDR3nt: TGTGCCAGTAGTACATACCGGGACTCCAAAGAGACCCAGTACTTC
j_gene: TRBJ2-4; d_gene: TRBD1; abundance: -; v_gene: TRBV29-1; CDR3aa: CSVFTGTGGSKNIQYF; CDR3nt: TGCAGCGTTTTTACCGGGACAGGGGGATCCAAAAACATTCAGTACTTC
j_gene: TRBJ2-1; d_gene: TRBD2; abundance: -; v_gene: TRBV30; CDR3aa: CAWIPSGNEQFF; CDR3nt: TGTGCCTGGATTCCTAGCGGGAATGAGCAGTTCTTC
j_gene: TRBJ1-1; d_gene: -; abundance: -; v_gene: TRBV20-1; CDR3aa: CSARTVEAFF; CDR3nt: TGCAGTGCCCGAACAGTTGAAGCTTTCTTT
j_gene: TRBJ2-7; d_gene: TRBD1; abundance: -; v_gene: TRBV5-1; CDR3aa: CASSLGQGQKTYEQYF; CDR3nt: TGCGCCAGCAGCCTGGGGCAGGGACAGAAAACCTACGAGCAGTACTTC
j_gene: TRBJ2-2; d_gene: TRBD1; abundance: -; v_gene: TRBV5-6; CDR3aa: CASSAFRGTGGGELFF; CDR3nt: TGTGCCAGCAGCGCATTCAGGGGGACAGGGGGCGGGGAGCTGTTTTTT
j_gene: TRBJ1-5; d_gene: TRBD1; abundance: few; v_gene: TRBV6-1; CDR3aa: CASSEGGGNSNQPQHF; CDR3nt: TGTGCCAGCAGTGAAGGAGGGGGCAATAGCAATCAGCCCCAGCATTTT
j_gene: TRBJ2-3; d_gene: -; abundance: -; v_gene: TRBV19; CDR3aa: CASSIVGAVADTQYF; CDR3nt: TGTGCCAGTAGTATTGTGGGGGCGGTGGCAGATACGCAGTATTTT
j_gene: TRBJ2-3; d_gene: -; abundance: -; v_gene: TRBV5-8; CDR3aa: CASSLEGADTQYF; CDR3nt: TGTGCCAGCAGCTTAGAGGGGGCAGATACGCAGTATTTT
j_gene: TRBJ2-1; d_gene: -; abundance: -; v_gene: TRBV7-9; CDR3aa: CASSLAPSAYNEQFF; CDR3nt: TGTGCCAGCAGCTTAGCGCCTAGTGCCTACAATGAGCAGTTCTTC
j_gene: TRBJ2-5; d_gene: TRBD2; abundance: -; v_gene: TRBV6-4; CDR3aa: CASRYRGGLAGGHIQETQYF; CDR3nt: TGTGCCAGCAGATACCGGGGGGGACTAGCGGGGGGACACATTCAAGAGACCCAGTACTTC
j_gene: TRBJ2-3; d_gene: -; abundance: -; v_gene: TRBV7-8; CDR3aa: CASSYLRTTDTQYF; CDR3nt: TGTGCCAGCAGCTATCTTCGGACAACAGATACGCAGTATTTT
j_gene: TRBJ1-4; d_gene: TRBD1; abundance: -; v_gene: TRBV27; CDR3aa: CASSAKGAGDEKLFF; CDR3nt: TGTGCCAGCAGTGCCAAGGGGGCTGGGGATGAAAAACTGTTTTTT
j_gene: TRBJ2-2; d_gene: -; abundance: -; v_gene: TRBV10-1; CDR3aa: CASSPSGVPHTGELFF; CDR3nt: TGCGCCAGCAGTCCTTCAGGGGTTCCCCACACCGGGGAGCTGTTTTTT
j_gene: TRBJ2-1; d_gene: TRBD2; abundance: once; v_gene: TRBV19; CDR3aa: CASSPTSAASKYNEQFF; CDR3nt: TGTGCCAGTAGCCCCACTAGCGCCGCAAGTAAATACAATGAGCAGTTCTTC
j_gene: TRBJ2-4; d_gene: TRBD1; abundance: -; v_gene: TRBV7-7; CDR3aa: CASSSDRGKGKNIQYF; CDR3nt: TGTGCCAGCAGCTCTGACAGGGGGAAGGGCAAAAACATTCAGTACTTC
j_gene: TRBJ1-2; d_gene: -; abundance: -; v_gene: TRBV27; CDR3aa: CASSPAVIYGYTF; CDR3nt: TGCGCCAGCAGTCCGGCGGTTATCTATGGCTACACCTTC
j_gene: TRBJ1-4; d_gene: -; abundance: -; v_gene: TRBV5-1; CDR3aa: CASSYGPGEGHTNEKLFF; CDR3nt: TGCGCCAGCAGCTACGGACCGGGAGAGGGTCATACTAATGAAAAACTGTTTTTT
j_gene: TRBJ1-1; d_gene: -; abundance: -; v_gene: TRBV7-9; CDR3aa: CASSLTGSEAFF; CDR3nt: TGTGCCAGCAGCTTGACCGGGTCTGAAGCTTTCTTT
j_gene: TRBJ1-2; d_gene: TRBD1; abundance: -; v_gene: TRBV4-3; CDR3aa: CASSQGTGPNYGYTF; CDR3nt: TGCGCCAGCAGCCAAGGGACAGGGCCTAACTATGGCTACACCTTC
j_gene: TRBJ2-3; d_gene: -; abundance: -; v_gene: TRBV7-2; CDR3aa: CASSLALGGTDTQYF; CDR3nt: TGTGCCAGCAGCTTAGCACTAGGTGGCACAGATACGCAGTATTTT
j_gene: TRBJ2-3; d_gene: -; abundance: -; v_gene: TRBV30; CDR3aa: CAWSGTGMADTQYF; CDR3nt: TGTGCCTGGAGTGGTACGGGGATGGCAGATACGCAGTATTTT
j_gene: TRBJ2-3; d_gene: TRBD2; abundance: -; v_gene: TRBV11-2; CDR3aa: CASSWGREGTDTQYF; CDR3nt: TGTGCCAGCAGCTGGGGGCGGGAGGGCACAGATACGCAGTATTTT
j_gene: TRBJ2-7; d_gene: -; abundance: once; v_gene: TRBV5-8; CDR3aa: CASGLAPAAMSYEQYF; CDR3nt: TGTGCCAGCGGCTTGGCCCCAGCGGCTATGTCCTACGAGCAGTACTTC
j_gene: TRBJ2-7; d_gene: -; abundance: -; v_gene: TRBV6-1; CDR3aa: CASSDYRVEQYF; CDR3nt: TGTGCCAGCAGTGATTACAGGGTCGAGCAGTACTTC
j_gene: TRBJ2-5; d_gene: -; abundance: -; v_gene: TRBV6-1; CDR3aa: CASSETPDTFQETQYF; CDR3nt: TGTGCCAGCAGTGAAACCCCGGACACCTTCCAAGAGACCCAGTACTTC
j_gene: TRBJ2-5; d_gene: TRBD1; abundance: -; v_gene: TRBV28; CDR3aa: CASSPLIGGRGQETQYF; CDR3nt: TGTGCCAGCAGTCCCCTAATAGGGGGCCGGGGCCAAGAGACCCAGTACTTC
j_gene: TRBJ2-2; d_gene: -; abundance: -; v_gene: TRBV6-5; CDR3aa: CASSYSQGFRRELFF; CDR3nt: TGTGCCAGCAGTTACAGCCAGGGGTTTCGTCGGGAGCTGTTTTTT
j_gene: TRBJ1-1; d_gene: TRBD1; abundance: -; v_gene: TRBV6-6; CDR3aa: CASSYDREDLEAFF; CDR3nt: TGTGCCAGCAGTTATGACAGGGAGGATCTGGAAGCTTTCTTT
j_gene: TRBJ2-2; d_gene: -; abundance: -; v_gene: TRBV10-3; CDR3aa: CAISSGETNTGELFF; CDR3nt: TGTGCCATCAGTTCTGGGGAGACGAACACCGGGGAGCTGTTTTTT
j_gene: TRBJ2-3; d_gene: TRBD1; abundance: -; v_gene: TRBV27; CDR3aa: CASSLGQGGYTQYF; CDR3nt: TGTGCCAGCAGTTTAGGACAGGGTGGTTATACGCAGTATTTT